Following are 24 T cell receptor beta chains from one sample sequenced in a study of EBV T-cell therapy then PD-1 blockade in nasopharyngeal carcinoma. Their antigen targets remain unknown. The treatment is: AdE1-LMPpoly-expanded autologous EBV-specific T-cell therapy followed by anti-PD-1 nivolumab. Assay used: immunoSEQ multiplex PCR; TCRdb lists only in-frame clones, some missing. Of 20,000 to 25,000 clones in the sample, over 65% were seen once. Material: CD8+ T cells from blood, obtained at day -245 from a patient whose treatment included autologous EBV-specific T cells and nivolumab. All receptors come from a man aged 40-50 years with nasopharyngeal carcinoma.

The chain links TRBV7-9 to TRBJ1-1, with D uncertain. The length of the CDR3 is 15 residues. V was trimmed by 2 bases and J by 1 base, leaving 11 bases between them. The V gene's germline CDR1 is SEHNR and CDR2 FQNEAQ (reference sequence). The CDR3 sequence: CASSLLMVGNTEAFF. CDR3 sequence (DNA): TGTGCCAGCAGCTTATTGATGGTGGGGAACACTGAAGCTTTCTTT.

This clone was recorded once. This chain connects TRBV9 to TRBJ2-7; 11 nucleotides agree with TRBD2. The germline V gene encodes CDR1 SGDLS and CDR2 YYNGEE. V trimming: 0 bases; J trimming: 6 bases; junction bases outside the gene matches: 8. This CDR3 is built from 16 residues. The CDR3 is CASSVGGLAGGSEQYF. CDR3 sequence (DNA): TGTGCCAGCAGCGTAGGCGGGCTAGCGGGGGGTAGCGAGCAGTACTTC. Combining the CDR3 with reference TRBV9 and TRBJ2-7 gives the whole variable domain DSGVTQTPKHLITATGQRVTLRCSPRSGDLSVYWYQQSLDQGLQFLIQYYNGEERAKGNILERFSAQQFPDLHSELNLSSLELGDSALYFCASSVGGLAGGSEQYFGPGTRLTVT.

The chain has TRBV5-8 and TRBJ2-1, with 8 nucleotides matching TRBD1. The CDR3 length is 16 residues. Looked up from germline, CDR1 is SGHTS and CDR2 is YDEGEE. V was pared by 6 bases and J by 3 bases, with 11 bases of the junction left unmatched. The chain's CDR3 is CASIPDTGGNYNEQFF. Here the CDR3 DNA reads TGTGCCAGCATCCCCGATACAGGGGGGAACTACAATGAGCAGTTCTTC.

The chain couples TRBV19 to TRBJ1-6; 7 bases map to TRBD1. After removal of 0 bases from V and 9 bases from J, the junction contained 11 bases not matched to a gene. This CDR3 is built from 17 residues. Germline V gene data show CDR1 as LNHDA and CDR2 as SQIVND (reference sequence). CDR3 nucleotides: TGTGCCAGTAGTATAGATCCACAGGGGACTTTGGGTTCACCCCTCCACTTT. Its translation is CASSIDPQGTLGSPLHF.

The chain is built from TRBV27 and TRBJ1-1; D possibly corresponds to TRBD1 (5 bases). V was clipped by 0 bases and J by 4 bases, with 9 bases between them. The CDR3 has 14 residues. Germline values: CDR1 MNHEY, CDR2 SMNVEV (reference sequence). The CDR3 is CASSLSPGGTEAFF. The DNA of the CDR3 is TGTGCCAGCAGTTTATCGCCTGGGGGCACTGAAGCTTTCTTT.

The chain has TRBV27 and TRBJ2-7; 9 positions match TRBD1. V lost 5 bases and J lost 5; bases outside the gene matches: 10. Germline loops: CDR1 MNHEY, CDR2 SMNVEV (reference sequence). The CDR3 has 15 amino acids. DNA for the CDR3: TGTGCCAGCAGTCCCCGGGACAGGGTTCTCGACGAGCAGTACTTC. Protein product: CASSPRDRVLDEQYF.

CDR3 nucleotide sequence: TGTGCCAGCAGCTTAGATATCGGGGGAAATCAGCCCCAGCATTTT. Protein: CASSLDIGGNQPQHF. The chain recombines TRBV7-9 with TRBJ1-5; a weak D match, TRBD1 (5 bases). Trimming cost V 1 base and J 4 bases, with 11 bases left between them. Germline CDR1 SEHNR, CDR2 FQNEAQ (reference sequence). CDR3 size: 15 residues.

CDR3 coding DNA: TGCGCCAGCAGCCAAGATTCTCGAAACTATGGCTACACCTTC. Its protein product is CASSQDSRNYGYTF. The rearrangement links TRBV4-1 to TRBJ1-2; D is undetermined. Trimming took off 0 bases at V and 2 bases at J, with 7 bases between the two ends. CDR1 is MGHRA and CDR2 is YSYEKL in the germline V gene. The CDR3 spans 14 residues.

The rearrangement links TRBV7-6 to TRBJ1-5; 9 nucleotides match TRBD1. CDR1 SGHVS and CDR2 FNYEAQ come from the germline V gene. Trimming cost V 5 bases and J 4 bases; bases outside gene matches: 6. This CDR3 has 15 amino acids. DNA of the CDR3: TGTGCCAGCAGCCCATCCGGGACAGGGAATCAGCCCCAGCATTTT. Its protein is CASSPSGTGNQPQHF.

The chain links TRBV9 to TRBJ2-7; the D is unclear. Germline V gives CDR1 SGDLS, CDR2 YYNGEE. The length of the CDR3 is 13 residues. With 0 bases removed from V and 2 bases from J, the gap between germline ends came to 6 bases. DNA for the CDR3: TGTGCCAGCAGCGTAGGAGTGCCCTACGAGCAGTACTTC. Protein: CASSVGVPYEQYF.

This chain joins TRBV30 and TRBJ1-1; D is possibly TRBD1 (5 bases). V lost 8 bases, J lost 1 base, and 8 bases lay in between. There are 11 residues in the CDR3. Per germline, CDR1 GTSNPN and CDR2 SVGIG (reference sequence). The CDR3 is CAHGQNTEAFF. The CDR3 DNA is TGTGCCCATGGACAGAACACTGAAGCTTTCTTT.

By share of the sample, this clone is medium-sized. This rearrangement joins TRBV5-1 to TRBJ2-2; 7 nucleotides line up with TRBD2. This CDR3 contains 17 residues. The germline V gene encodes CDR1 SGHRS and CDR2 YFSETQ. After removal of 3 bases from V and 5 bases from J, the junction contained 13 bases not matched to a gene. The CDR3 spells CASSSGGILEVTGELFF. Here the CDR3 DNA reads TGCGCCAGCAGCTCCGGGGGGATATTGGAGGTGACCGGGGAGCTGTTTTTT.

The chain recombines TRBV5-1 with TRBJ2-3, with D unresolved. This CDR3 region has 14 residues. The V end was cut by 0 bases, the J end by 0 bases, with 5 bases between. Per the germline V gene, CDR1 is SGHRS and CDR2 is YFSETQ. The DNA of the CDR3 is TGCGCCAGCAGCTTGGGCCAGAGCACAGATACGCAGTATTTT. Residues: CASSLGQSTDTQYF.

V gene TRBV19 combines with J gene TRBJ2-2; the match to TRBD2 covers 9 bases. This CDR3 is built from 16 residues. Germline loops: CDR1 LNHDA, CDR2 SQIVND (reference sequence). The V gene end was trimmed by 5 bases and the J gene end by 1 base; junction bases not matched to a gene: 5. The CDR3 DNA sequence: TGTGCCAGTAGTGCAAGACTAGCGGTGAACACCGGGGAGCTGTTTTTT. Residues: CASSARLAVNTGELFF.

The rearrangement uses TRBV4-1 and TRBJ1-3; 10 bases fit TRBD1. Trimming took 4 bases from V and 4 from J; bases not matched to a gene: 7. This CDR3 is 16 amino acids long. Looked up from germline, CDR1 is MGHRA and CDR2 is YSYEKL. The CDR3 loop reads CASSLGQGPAGNTIYF. CDR3 bases: TGCGCCAGCAGCCTGGGACAGGGGCCAGCGGGAAACACCATATATTTT.

The chain is built from TRBV6-2 or TRBV6-3 and TRBJ1-6; D remains ambiguous. The length of the CDR3 is 13 residues. The V end lost 6 bases, the J end lost 6 bases, and 9 bases lay between the germline ends. The V gene's germline CDR1 is MNHEY and CDR2 SVGEGT. As DNA, the CDR3 is TGTGCCAGCAGCCCTAGGGCTAATTCACCCCTCCACTTT. As protein: CASSPRANSPLHF.

The chain links TRBV5-1 to TRBJ2-7, with 7 nucleotides matching TRBD1. Germline V CDR1 and CDR2: SGHRS, YFSETQ. The ends lost 3 bases at V and 6 bases at J; junction bases unmatched: 6. This CDR3 has 13 residues. The CDR3 sequence is CASSSRGGAEQYF. In nucleotides, the CDR3 is TGCGCCAGCAGCTCCAGAGGGGGCGCCGAGCAGTACTTC. The full variable domain, in which reference TRBV5-1 and TRBJ2-7 provide the parts outside the CDR3, is KAGVTQTPRYLIKTRGQQVTLSCSPISGHRSVSWYQQTPGQGLQFLFEYFSETQRNKGNFPGRFSGRQFSNSRSEMNVSTLELGDSALYLCASSSRGGAEQYFGPGTRLTVT.

The gene calls are TRBV4-3 and TRBJ2-7; D possibly uses TRBD1 or TRBD2 (5 bases each). Trimming stripped 0 bases from V and 3 bases from J, with 9 bases between. Germline CDR1 and CDR2: LGHNA and YSLEER. The CDR3 consists of 14 residues. The CDR3 nucleotides are TGCGCCAGCAGCCAAGAGATGGGGGACTACGAGCAGTACTTC. Its protein product is CASSQEMGDYEQYF.

The J gene is TRBJ2-7, the V gene TRBV7-9; 8 nucleotides match TRBD1. This CDR3 has 14 amino acids. The V gene's germline CDR1 is SEHNR and CDR2 FQNEAQ (reference sequence). V was clipped by 4 bases and J by 3 bases; unmatched bases: 5. The CDR3: CASSSTTGGYEQYF. The CDR3 region has the DNA TGTGCCAGCAGCTCCACTACAGGGGGCTACGAGCAGTACTTC.

DNA for the CDR3: TGTGCCAGCAGCTTGGTTCGCTCCGTGGATGAGCAGTTCTTC. The encoded protein is CASSLVRSVDEQFF. J is TRBJ2-1 and V is TRBV5-6; D not certain. The CDR3 covers 14 residues. Between the trimmed V and J ends, which lost 0 bases and 8 bases, there was a span of 12 bases. The V gene's germline CDR1 is SGHDT and CDR2 YYEEEE.

The chain is built from TRBV24-1 and TRBJ2-5; a possible D gene is TRBD2 (5 bases). The CDR3 covers 13 residues. Germline lookup yields CDR1 KGHDR and CDR2 SFDVKD. Between the trimmed V and J ends, which lost 7 bases and 4 bases, there was a span of 12 bases. CDR3 in DNA: TGTGCCACCAGGGACGGGGAAAGAGAGACCCAGTACTTC. Amino acids: CATRDGERETQYF.

This chain uses TRBV14 with TRBJ2-7; unclear D gene. The CDR3 length is 12 residues. Trimming pared 0 bases from V and 5 bases from J, leaving 5 bases between. Germline V gene data show CDR1 as SGHDN and CDR2 as FVKESK. The CDR3 sequence: CASSQDAHEQYF. DNA for the CDR3: TGTGCCAGCAGCCAAGATGCCCACGAGCAGTACTTC.

This chain links TRBV13 with TRBJ2-4; no reliable D call. CDR1 PRHDT and CDR2 FYEKMQ come from the germline V gene (reference sequence). The V end lost 4 bases, the J end lost 10 bases, and 11 bases lay between the germline ends. The CDR3 extends over 12 amino acids. The CDR3 nucleotides read TGTGCCAGCAGCTCGGATAGTCTTATTCAGTACTTC. This sequence encodes CASSSDSLIQYF.

This chain connects TRBV24-1 to TRBJ2-2; the match to TRBD2 covers 8 bases. The CDR3 spans 17 residues. The V and J ends lost 5 bases and 2 bases, in that order; junction bases with no gene match: 9. Germline-derived CDR1 and CDR2 are KGHDR and SFDVKD. The CDR3 nucleotides are TGTGCCACCAGTGTCTCTTACGGGGGGGCTAACACCGGGGAGCTGTTTTTT. The encoded protein is CATSVSYGGANTGELFF.